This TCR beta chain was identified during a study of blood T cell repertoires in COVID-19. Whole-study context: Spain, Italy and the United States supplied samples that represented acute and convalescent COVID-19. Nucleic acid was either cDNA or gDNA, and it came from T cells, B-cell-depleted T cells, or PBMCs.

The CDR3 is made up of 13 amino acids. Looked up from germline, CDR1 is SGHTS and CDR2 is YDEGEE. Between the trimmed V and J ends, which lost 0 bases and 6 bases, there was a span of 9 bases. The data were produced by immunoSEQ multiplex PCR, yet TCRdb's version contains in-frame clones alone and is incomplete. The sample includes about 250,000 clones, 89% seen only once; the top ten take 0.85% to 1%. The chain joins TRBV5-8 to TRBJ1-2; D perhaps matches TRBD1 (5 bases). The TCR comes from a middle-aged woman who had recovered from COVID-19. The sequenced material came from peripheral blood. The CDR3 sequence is CASSLGPRDGYTF. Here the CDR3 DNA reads TGTGCCAGCAGCTTGGGTCCCAGGGATGGCTACACCTTC.